This T cell receptor beta chain originates from a study of human T cells and chemical hapten exposure. Study context: DPC at 2% was the sensitizing agent, placed on approximately 2 cm by approximately 2 cm of upper inner arm skin. A mostly female patient group had alopecia areata, totalis or universalis. Findings of the study overall: Donors, who had alopecia, may show an immune response that differs from healthy people's. Among TCRs, those above 1 in 1000 frequency were unaffected by DPC sensitization.

This clonotype occurred a few times. Its antigen is not identified. As for time point: patch test 1, 2 weeks after DPC sensitization. Treatment denoted: therapeutic diphenylcyclopropenone sensitization with weekly scalp DPC. Using its own MiXCR run on the RACE reads, TCRdb lists one record per CDR3 protein. The sample shows under 200,000 distinct CDR3 sequences, approximately 15% of them seen only once. This receptor was obtained from a woman aged 25-40 years with alopecia areata. Some clones in this sample may be carry-over from other donors' samples. The specimen comprised whole blood, sampled in connection with sensitization to the hapten diphenylcyclopropenone (DPC).

For the CDR3, the DNA is TGTGCCAGTAGTACCACGGGCAGCAATCAGCCCCAGCATTTT. Protein sequence: CASSTTGSNQPQHF. V usage is TRBV19 and J usage is TRBJ1-5; D gene unclear. This CDR3 has 14 residues. V was clipped by 4 bases and J by 1 base, with 8 bases between them. Germline values: CDR1 LNHDA, CDR2 SQIVND (reference sequence).